This T cell receptor (beta chain) was captured by sequencing in a study of blood T cell repertoires in COVID-19 (dated by TCRdb to 2018 to 2020). About the study as a whole: Samples covering the acute and convalescent phases of COVID-19 were provided by collaborators in the United States, Italy and Spain. The material from the prospective study consisted of cDNA or gDNA derived from T cells, B-cell-depleted T cells, or PBMCs. The dataset comprised deeply sampled blood TCRbeta repertoires from subjects exposed to, actively infected with, or recovered from COVID-19. The repertoires were made available in a free public database intended to serve as a resource for research on the immune response to SARS-CoV-2. Samples came from the ongoing ImmuneRACE study (first 160 participants) plus 1,254 subjects from 6 global collaborators. Nearly every sample came with metadata listing a de-identified subject ID, COVID-19 status, age in years and sex. Where HLA class I and class II types were available, the types were taken from metadata supplied by the sample provider, not from assay-based typing. The study at large found these results: How much clinical and demographic metadata was included differed by source and by participant, and the metadata was provided uncurated.

Whole blood was collected in K2EDTA tubes by collaborating institutions according to the institutions' own protocols. For TCRbeta analysis, collaborators shipped samples in one of three forms: frozen whole blood, isolated PBMCs, or DNA extracted from either of those sample types. In the case of this clone: Its antigen is unknown. The sample holds no much larger clone one base away, and base qualities are not on file.

V was cut back by 0 bases and J by 4 bases, leaving a gap of 10 bases between them. According to the germline V gene, CDR1 reads SGDLS and CDR2 reads YYNGEE. Reading from cysteine to phenylalanine, the CDR3 counts 15 amino acids. Just CDR3 DNA is preserved here, 45 bases in frame from base 1. The immunoSEQ Assay, a bias-controlled multiplex PCR, was used to amplify TCRbeta CDR3 regions from genomic DNA. The paper's data handling went like this. Nucleated cell counts per sample were estimated from amplification of reference gene primers within the assay. To quantify the absolute abundance of each unique TCRbeta CDR3 rearrangement, sequence reads were collapsed and filtered. For each sample, productive Simpson clonality was calculated as the square root of Simpson's diversity index over productive rearrangements. In its TCRdb copy, this immuneACCESS table keeps in-frame sequences only and misses some clones. Where compared with another copy, unresolved V genes explain less than half of these, and the others have no known cause. The V and J calls and clone size are taken from that table; D and trimming were inferred from the DNA. Within this sample are fewer than 150,000 clones, with more than 75% of them counted one time only. Together, the top ten hold 25% to 35% of the sample.

This receptor was obtained from a woman in her sixties or seventies with acute or convalescent COVID-19. The sample was peripheral blood. The chain uses TRBV9 and TRBJ2-2, with TRBD1 as a weak D call on 6 bases. The CDR3 region has the sequence CASSVDGDITGELFF. The DNA reads TGTGCCAGCAGCGTAGACGGGGACATCACCGGGGAGCTGTTTTTT.